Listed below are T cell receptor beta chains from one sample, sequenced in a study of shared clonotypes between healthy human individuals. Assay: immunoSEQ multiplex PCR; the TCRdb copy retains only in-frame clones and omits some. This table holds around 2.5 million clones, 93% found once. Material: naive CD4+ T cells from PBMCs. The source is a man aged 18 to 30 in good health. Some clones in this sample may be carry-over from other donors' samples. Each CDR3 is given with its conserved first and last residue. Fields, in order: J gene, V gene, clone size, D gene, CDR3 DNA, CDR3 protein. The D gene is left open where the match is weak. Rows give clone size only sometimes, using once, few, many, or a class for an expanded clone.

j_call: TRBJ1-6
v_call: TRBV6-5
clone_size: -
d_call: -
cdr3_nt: TGTGCCAGCAGTTACTCGGGGGGATCAGGATCACCCCTCCACTTT
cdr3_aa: CASSYSGGSGSPLHF

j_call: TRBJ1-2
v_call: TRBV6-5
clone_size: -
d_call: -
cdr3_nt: TGTGCCAGCAGCCAGAGAACAGCTAACTATGGCTACACCTTC
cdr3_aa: CASSQRTANYGYTF

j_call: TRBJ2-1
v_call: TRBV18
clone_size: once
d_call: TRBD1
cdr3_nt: TGTGCCAGCTCACCACCCGGAGCAGAAGGGACAGCTGAGCAGTTCTTC
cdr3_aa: CASSPPGAEGTAEQFF

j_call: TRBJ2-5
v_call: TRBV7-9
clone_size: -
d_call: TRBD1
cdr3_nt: TGTGCCAGCAGTCTTGAGAGGGGGCGGGAGACCCAGTACTTC
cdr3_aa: CASSLERGRETQYF

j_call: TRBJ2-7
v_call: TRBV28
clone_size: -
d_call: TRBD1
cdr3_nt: TGTGCCAGCAGTCCAGGGGACAGGGGCTGGGCTTACGAGCAGTACTTC
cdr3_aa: CASSPGDRGWAYEQYF

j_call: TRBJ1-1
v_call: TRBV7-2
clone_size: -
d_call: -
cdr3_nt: TGTGCCAGCAGTTGGGAAAGTGGCACTGAAGCTTTCTTT
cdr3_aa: CASSWESGTEAFF

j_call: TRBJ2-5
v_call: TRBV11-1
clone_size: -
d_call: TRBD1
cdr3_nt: TGTGCCAGCAGCTCCAGGGGGCAGGGTAGCGCGACCCAGTACTTC
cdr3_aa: CASSSRGQGSATQYF

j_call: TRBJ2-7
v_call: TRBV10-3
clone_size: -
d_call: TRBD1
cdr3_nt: TGTGCCATCAGTGCTGTTACAGGGGGCAAGACCTACGAGCAGTACTTC
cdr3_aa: CAISAVTGGKTYEQYF

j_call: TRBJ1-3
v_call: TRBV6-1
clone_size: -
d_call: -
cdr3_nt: TGTGCCAGTGATCCGGGCAGAAGCTCTGGAAACACCATATATTTT
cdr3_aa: CASDPGRSSGNTIYF

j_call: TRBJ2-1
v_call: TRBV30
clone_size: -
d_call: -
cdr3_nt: TGTGCCTGCGATACGACAGGACTACAGTTCTTC
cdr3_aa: CACDTTGLQFF

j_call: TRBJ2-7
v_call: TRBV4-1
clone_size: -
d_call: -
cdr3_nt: TGCGCCAGCAGCCAAGATCTTGGGGACTTCTACGAGCAGTACTTC
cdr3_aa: CASSQDLGDFYEQYF

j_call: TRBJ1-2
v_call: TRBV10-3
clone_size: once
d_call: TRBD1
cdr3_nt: TGTGCCACGCAGCTGCCGGGACAGATAAATGGCTACACCTTC
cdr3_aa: CATQLPGQINGYTF

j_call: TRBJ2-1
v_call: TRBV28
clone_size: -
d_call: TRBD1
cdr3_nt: TGTGCCAGCAGTTTAAGGACAGGGGGCCTCTACAATGAGCAGTTCTTC
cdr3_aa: CASSLRTGGLYNEQFF

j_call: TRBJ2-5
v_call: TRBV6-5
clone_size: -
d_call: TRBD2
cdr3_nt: TGTGCCAGCAGTCCTAGCGGCCTGGGGACCCAGTACTTC
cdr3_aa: CASSPSGLGTQYF

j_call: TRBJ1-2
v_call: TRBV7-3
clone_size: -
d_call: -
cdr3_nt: TGTGCCAGCAGCCCCGGGCAGCTTAACTATGGCTACACCTTC
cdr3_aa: CASSPGQLNYGYTF

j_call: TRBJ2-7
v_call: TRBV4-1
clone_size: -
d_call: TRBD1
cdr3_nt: TGCGCCAGCAGCCAAGGCCCGGGACAGGGGGAAAAAGAGCAGTACTTC
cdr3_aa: CASSQGPGQGEKEQYF